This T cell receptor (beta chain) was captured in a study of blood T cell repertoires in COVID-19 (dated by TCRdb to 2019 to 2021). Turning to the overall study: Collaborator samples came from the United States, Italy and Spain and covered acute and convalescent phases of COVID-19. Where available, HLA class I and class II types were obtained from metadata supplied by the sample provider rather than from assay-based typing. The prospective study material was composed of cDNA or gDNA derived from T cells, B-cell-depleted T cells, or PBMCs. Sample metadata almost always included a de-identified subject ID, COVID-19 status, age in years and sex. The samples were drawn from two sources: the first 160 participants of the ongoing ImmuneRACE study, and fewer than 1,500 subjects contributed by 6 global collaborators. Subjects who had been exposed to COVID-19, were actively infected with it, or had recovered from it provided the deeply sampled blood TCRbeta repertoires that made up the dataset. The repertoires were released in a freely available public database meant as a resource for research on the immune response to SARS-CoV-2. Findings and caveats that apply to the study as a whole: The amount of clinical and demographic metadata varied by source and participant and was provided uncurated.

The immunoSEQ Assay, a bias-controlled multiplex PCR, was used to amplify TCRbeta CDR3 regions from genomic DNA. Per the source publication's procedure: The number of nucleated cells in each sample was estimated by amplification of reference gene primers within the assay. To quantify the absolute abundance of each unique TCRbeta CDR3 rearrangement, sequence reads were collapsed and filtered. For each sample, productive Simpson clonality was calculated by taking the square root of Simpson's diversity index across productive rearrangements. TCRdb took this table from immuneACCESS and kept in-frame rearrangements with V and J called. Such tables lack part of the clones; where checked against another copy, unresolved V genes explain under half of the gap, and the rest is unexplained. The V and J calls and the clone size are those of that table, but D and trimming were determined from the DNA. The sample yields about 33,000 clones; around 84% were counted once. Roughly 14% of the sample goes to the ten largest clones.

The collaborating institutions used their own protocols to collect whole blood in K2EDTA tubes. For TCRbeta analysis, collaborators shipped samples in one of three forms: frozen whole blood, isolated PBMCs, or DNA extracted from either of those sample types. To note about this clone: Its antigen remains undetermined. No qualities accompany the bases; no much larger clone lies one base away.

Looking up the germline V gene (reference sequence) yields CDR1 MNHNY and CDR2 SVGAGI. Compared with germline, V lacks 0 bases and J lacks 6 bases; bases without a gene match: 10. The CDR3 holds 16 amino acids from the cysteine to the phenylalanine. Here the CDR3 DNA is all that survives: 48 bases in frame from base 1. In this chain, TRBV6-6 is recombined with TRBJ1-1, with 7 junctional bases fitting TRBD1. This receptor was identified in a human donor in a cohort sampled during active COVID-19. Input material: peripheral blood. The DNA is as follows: TGTGCCAGCAGTTACTCGGGGCAGGGGGATGTCGCTGAAGCTTTCTTT. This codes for CASSYSGQGDVAEAFF.